Sequencing of this T cell receptor beta chain was carried out in a study of untreated major depressive disorder (dated by TCRdb to between 2018 and 2020). Some background on the complete study: The study was a cross-sectional case-control comparison of T cell phenotype and TCR repertoire between antidepressant-free major depressive disorder patients and individually matched non-depressed controls. Sequencing followed up flow-cytometry Vbeta 5.1, Vbeta 11 and Vbeta 22 usage differences observed in the whole cohort. The research as a whole found: The sequencing comparisons used one-tailed planned tests on only three preselected Vbeta families. The top five TRBV05-01 clones in every sequenced subject were all private clones. In the sequencing data, TRBV25-01 and TRBV02-01 usage matched the flow-cytometry pattern but was not statistically significant. Sequencing confirmed higher TRBV05-01 (Vbeta 5.1) usage among CD4+ T cells of depressed patients than controls, with p = 0.040 in a one-tailed test. A comparatively small study sample was produced by the strict matching and exclusion criteria, and the generalizability of findings was thereby limited.

For CDR1 and CDR2, the germline V gene lists SGHTA and FQGNSA. The CDR3, cysteine through phenylalanine, is 14 amino acids long. Only CDR3 DNA is held: 42 bases, read in frame from base 1. The germline ends are 13 bases apart after V is trimmed by 5 bases and J by 2 bases. Each depressed patient was matched pairwise with a non-depressed control on sex, age, current smoking status and body mass index. European descent was reported for all participants. Controls scored 5 or less on the Quick Inventory of Depressive Symptoms-Self Report and had no mood disorder, either currently or at any point in their lifetime. All participants were excluded for major medical conditions, Axis I/II comorbidities, regular medication or illicit drug use, or drinking over 100 g alcohol weekly. Approximately 30 ml of peripheral blood was collected into EDTA tubes from each participant. Thawed PBMCs underwent magnetic negative selection with the BD IMag Human CD4 T Lymphocyte Enrichment Set to purify CD4+ T cells. Flow cytometry confirmed that the CD4+ enrichment method typically gave 85% to 95% purity. TCRbeta sequencing was performed on a subgroup of roughly 5 case-control pairs selected blind to chemokine receptor expression and flow-cytometric repertoire skewing results. Every blood sample was taken in the morning at 8:00 a.m., after which PBMCs were separated out using Ficoll-Hypaque gradient centrifugation. PBMCs were cryopreserved by gradual cooling to -80 degrees C and were kept in liquid nitrogen until assay.

Concerning this clone: This clone's antigen is unknown. No clone much larger than this one lies a single base away; base qualities are absent.

The Qiagen DNeasy Blood and Tissue Kit was used to extract total genomic DNA from the purified CD4+ T cells. Amplification and sequencing of the TCRbeta CDR3 region, as defined according to IMGT, were carried out with immunoSEQ immunosequencing protocols. The original pipeline was this. The immunoSEQ service preprocessed the raw sequence data to correct PCR and sequencing errors. After being loaded into the immunoSEQ Analyzer, the data underwent further analysis with VDJtools v1.0.7. Patient-control differences were tested with the paired Wilcoxon signed-rank test. Held by TCRdb, this immuneACCESS table contains in-frame sequences only and omits some clones. Under half of the omission traces to an unresolved V gene where checked; the cause of the rest is unknown. V, J and clone size reflect that table, while D and trimming were determined from the DNA. The sample includes 20,000 to 25,000 clones, with around 87% observed a single time. 5% to 5.5% of the sample belongs to the ten largest clones.

The sequencing sample was made of CD4+ T cells from PBMCs. The rearranged segments are TRBV7-2 and TRBJ2-7; the D element might be TRBD1 or TRBD2, as each aligns at 7 bases. The TCR was taken from a woman aged 30 to 39 in good health. In nucleotide form, the sequence is TGTGCCAGCAGCCGTCAGGGGGGGACCTACGAGCAGTACTTC. It encodes CASSRQGGTYEQYF.